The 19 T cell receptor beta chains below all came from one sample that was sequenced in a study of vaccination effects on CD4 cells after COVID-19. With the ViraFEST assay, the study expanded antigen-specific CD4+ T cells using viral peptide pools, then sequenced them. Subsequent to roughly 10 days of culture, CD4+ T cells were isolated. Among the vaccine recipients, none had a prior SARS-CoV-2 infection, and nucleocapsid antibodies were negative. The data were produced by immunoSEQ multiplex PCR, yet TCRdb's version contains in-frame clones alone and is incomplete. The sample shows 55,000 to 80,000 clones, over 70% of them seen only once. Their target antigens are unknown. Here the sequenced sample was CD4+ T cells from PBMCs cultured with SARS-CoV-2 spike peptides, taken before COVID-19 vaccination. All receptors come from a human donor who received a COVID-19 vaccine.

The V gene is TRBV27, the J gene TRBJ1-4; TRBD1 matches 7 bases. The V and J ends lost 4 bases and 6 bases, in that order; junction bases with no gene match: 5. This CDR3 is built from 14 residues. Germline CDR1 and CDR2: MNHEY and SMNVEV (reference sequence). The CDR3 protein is CASSSYTGDEKLFF. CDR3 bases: TGTGCCAGCAGTTCCTACACAGGGGATGAAAAACTGTTTTTT.

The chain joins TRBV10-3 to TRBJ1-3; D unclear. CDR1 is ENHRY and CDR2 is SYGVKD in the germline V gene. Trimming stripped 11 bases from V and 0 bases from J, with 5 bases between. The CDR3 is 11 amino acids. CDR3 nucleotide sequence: TGTGCCGTTGACTCTGGAAACACCATATATTTT. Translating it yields CAVDSGNTIYF.

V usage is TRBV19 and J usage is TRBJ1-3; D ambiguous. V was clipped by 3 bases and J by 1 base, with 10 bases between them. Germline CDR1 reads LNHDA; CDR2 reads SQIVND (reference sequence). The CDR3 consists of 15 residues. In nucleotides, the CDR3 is TGTGCCAGTAGTATCGGACGTCAATCTGGAAACACCATATATTTT. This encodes CASSIGRQSGNTIYF.

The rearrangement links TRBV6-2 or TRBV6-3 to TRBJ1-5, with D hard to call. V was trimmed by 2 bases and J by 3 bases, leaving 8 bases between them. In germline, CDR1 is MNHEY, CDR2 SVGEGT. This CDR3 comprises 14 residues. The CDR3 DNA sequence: TGTGCCAGCAGTTACCGTCAGCCCAATCAGCCCCAGCATTTT. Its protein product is CASSYRQPNQPQHF.

The CDR3 nucleotides read TGTGCCAGCTCACCACTTCAGGGGGGAACTAATGAAAAACTGTTTTTT. Protein sequence: CASSPLQGGTNEKLFF. The chain employs TRBV18 and TRBJ1-4; 7 positions match TRBD1. Germline V gives CDR1 KGHSH, CDR2 LQKENI. The CDR3 is 16 residues long. The V gene end was trimmed by 1 base and the J gene end by 1 base; junction bases not matched to a gene: 3.

The CDR3 region is CASTRQVGDGEAFF. Here the CDR3 DNA reads TGTGCCAGCACCCGTCAAGTGGGGGATGGTGAAGCTTTCTTT. The chain couples TRBV6-5 to TRBJ1-1, with D possibly TRBD1 on 5 matching bases. Germline loops: CDR1 MNHEY, CDR2 SVGAGI. The CDR3 consists of 14 residues. With 7 bases removed from V and 7 bases from J, the gap between germline ends came to 19 bases.

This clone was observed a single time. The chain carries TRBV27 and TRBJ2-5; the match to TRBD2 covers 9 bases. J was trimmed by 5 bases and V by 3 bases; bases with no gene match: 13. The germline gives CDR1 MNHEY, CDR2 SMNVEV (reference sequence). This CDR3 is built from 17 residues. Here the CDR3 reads CASSFSGLAGILETQYF. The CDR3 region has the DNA TGTGCCAGCAGTTTTTCTGGGCTAGCGGGGATACTCGAGACCCAGTACTTC.

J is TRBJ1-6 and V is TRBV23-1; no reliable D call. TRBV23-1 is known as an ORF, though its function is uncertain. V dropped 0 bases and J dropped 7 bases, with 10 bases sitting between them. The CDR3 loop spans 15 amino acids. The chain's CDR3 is CASSQSELQNSPLHF. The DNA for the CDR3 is TGCGCCAGCAGTCAATCGGAGCTCCAAAATTCACCCCTCCACTTT.

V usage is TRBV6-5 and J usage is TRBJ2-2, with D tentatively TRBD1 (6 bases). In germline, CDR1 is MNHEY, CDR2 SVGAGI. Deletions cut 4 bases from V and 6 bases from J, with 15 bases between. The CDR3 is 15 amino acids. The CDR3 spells CASSSRPGTSGELFF. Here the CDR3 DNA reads TGTGCCAGCAGTTCGAGACCAGGGACATCCGGGGAGCTGTTTTTT.

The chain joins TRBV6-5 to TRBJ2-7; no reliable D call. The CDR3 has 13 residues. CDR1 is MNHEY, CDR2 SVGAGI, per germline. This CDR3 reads CASSLAGSHEQYV. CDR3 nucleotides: TGTGCCAGCAGTTTGGCAGGCTCCCACGAGCAGTACGTC.

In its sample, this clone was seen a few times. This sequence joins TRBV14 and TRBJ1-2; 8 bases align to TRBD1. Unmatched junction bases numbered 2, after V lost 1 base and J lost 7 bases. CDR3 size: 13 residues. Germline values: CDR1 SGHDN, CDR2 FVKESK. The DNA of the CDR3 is TGTGCCAGCAGCCAAGGAGACAGGGGTGGCTACACCTTC. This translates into CASSQGDRGGYTF.

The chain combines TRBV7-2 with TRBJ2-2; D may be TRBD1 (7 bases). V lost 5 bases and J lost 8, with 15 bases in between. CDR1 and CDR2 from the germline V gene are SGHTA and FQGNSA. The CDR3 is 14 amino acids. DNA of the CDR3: TGTGCCAGCAGCCCCCAACAGGGGAGGGGGGAGCTGTTTTTT. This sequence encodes CASSPQQGRGELFF. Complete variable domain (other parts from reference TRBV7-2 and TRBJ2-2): GAGVSQSPSNKVTEKGKDVELRCDPISGHTALYWYRQSLGQGLEFLIYFQGNSAPDKSGLPSDRFSAERTGGSVSTLTIQRTQQEDSAVYLCASSPQQGRGELFFGEGSRLTVL.

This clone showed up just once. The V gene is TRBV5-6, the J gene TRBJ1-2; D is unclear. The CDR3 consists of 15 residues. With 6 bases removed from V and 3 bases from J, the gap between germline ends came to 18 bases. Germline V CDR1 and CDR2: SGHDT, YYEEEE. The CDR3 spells CASTPRGLLYYGYTF. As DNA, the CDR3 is TGTGCCAGCACCCCCCGGGGTCTCTTATACTATGGCTACACCTTC.

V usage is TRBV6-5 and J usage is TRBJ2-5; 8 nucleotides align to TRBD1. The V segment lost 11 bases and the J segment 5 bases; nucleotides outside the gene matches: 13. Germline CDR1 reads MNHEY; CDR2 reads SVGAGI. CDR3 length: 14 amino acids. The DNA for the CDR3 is TGTGCCGCCAACAGGCCAGGGGGCGCTGAGACCCAGTACTTC. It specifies CAANRPGGAETQYF.

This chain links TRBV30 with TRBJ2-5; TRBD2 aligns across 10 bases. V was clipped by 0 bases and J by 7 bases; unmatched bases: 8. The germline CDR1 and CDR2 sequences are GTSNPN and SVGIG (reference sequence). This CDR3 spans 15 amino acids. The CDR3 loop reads CAWSVGAGGLRTQYF. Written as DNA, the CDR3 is TGTGCCTGGAGTGTAGGAGCGGGGGGGTTGCGGACCCAGTACTTC. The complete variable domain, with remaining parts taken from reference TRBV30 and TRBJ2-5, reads SQTIHQWPATLVQPVGSPLSLECTVEGTSNPNLYWYRQAAGRGLQLLFYSVGIGQISSEVPQNLSASRPQDRQFILSSKKLLLSDSGFYLCAWSVGAGGLRTQYFGPGTRLLVL.

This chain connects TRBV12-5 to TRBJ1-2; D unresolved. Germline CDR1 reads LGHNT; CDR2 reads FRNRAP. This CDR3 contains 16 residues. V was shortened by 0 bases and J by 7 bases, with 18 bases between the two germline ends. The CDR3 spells CASGLVPVTLVGGYTF. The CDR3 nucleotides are TGTGCTAGTGGTTTGGTACCGGTGACCCTTGTCGGTGGCTACACCTTC.

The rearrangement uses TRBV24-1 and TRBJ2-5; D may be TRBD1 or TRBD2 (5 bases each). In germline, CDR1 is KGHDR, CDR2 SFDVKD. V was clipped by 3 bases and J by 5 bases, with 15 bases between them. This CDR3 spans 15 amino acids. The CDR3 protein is CATSDMSGPGETQYF. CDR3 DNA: TGTGCCACCAGTGATATGTCGGGGCCTGGTGAGACCCAGTACTTC.

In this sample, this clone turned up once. CDR3 loop: CASSQARGALETQYF. As DNA, the CDR3 is TGTGCCAGCAGCCAAGCCCGAGGGGCGTTGGAGACCCAGTACTTC. This chain uses TRBV14 with TRBJ2-5, with D possibly called TRBD1 or TRBD2 (5 bases each). The ends were cut back, 1 base at V and 5 bases at J, with 14 bases in the middle. The CDR3 is made up of 15 amino acids. The germline V gene has CDR1 SGHDN and CDR2 FVKESK.

DNA for the CDR3: TGTGCCAGCTCACCTGGGACAGATCTTTCTGCCTTGCAAGCTTTCTTT. This sequence encodes CASSPGTDLSALQAFF. The chain couples TRBV18 to TRBJ1-1, with 7 bases aligning to TRBD1. This CDR3 comprises 16 residues. V lost 3 bases to trimming and J lost 9 bases; unmatched junction nucleotides: 16. Germline CDR1 reads KGHSH; CDR2 reads LQKENI.